Given below is one T cell receptor beta chain in context. What it recognizes is unknown. The data stem from a study of human T cells and chemical hapten exposure. Background on the study: In the sensitization step, 2% DPC was placed on roughly 2 cm by roughly 2 cm of upper inner arm skin. Yields of TCR per sample differed, chiefly owing to small differences in pooled library volume. Study-wide results and limits: Versus controls, significantly more large CDR3 similarity clusters arose from expanded TCRs.

TCRdb fed the RACE reads into MiXCR, producing one record per CDR3 protein. The sample shows roughly 380,000 distinct CDR3 sequences, about 6.9% of them seen only once. The sample's time point: patch test 2, 6 weeks after DPC sensitization. Treatment in this sample: therapeutic diphenylcyclopropenone sensitization with weekly scalp DPC. The sequence came from a woman aged 18-29 years with alopecia areata. Some clones in this sample may be carry-over from other donors' samples. Sequencing was performed on whole blood, taken in connection with sensitization to the hapten diphenylcyclopropenone (DPC).

CDR3 in DNA: TGTGCCATCAAATCCGGGACAGGGGATTCACCCCTCCACTTT. This translates into CAIKSGTGDSPLHF. The chain employs TRBV10-3 and TRBJ1-6; TRBD1 matches at 10 bases. V lost 7 bases, J lost 8 bases, and 5 bases stayed unmatched. The CDR3 runs to 14 residues. CDR1 ENHRY and CDR2 SYGVKD come from the germline V gene.